A selection of T cell receptor beta chains follows, all from one sample in a study of beta chain features in type 1 diabetes. Only in-frame clones appear in the TCRdb table, and some are missing; sequencing was by immunoSEQ multiplex PCR. This table holds hundreds of thousands of clones, over 11% found once. The source material was naive CD4+ T cells from blood. The receptors derive from a man aged 25-40 years in good health. Each CDR3 is given with its conserved first and last residue. Each record gives: D gene, J gene, clone size, V gene, CDR3 protein, CDR3 DNA. The D gene is left open where the match is weak. Only part of the rows carry a size: once, few, many, or a class if the clone is expanded.

. | TRBJ1-2 | few | TRBV29-1 | CSVETTGYGYTF | TGCAGCGTTGAAACTACCGGGTATGGCTACACCTTC
. | TRBJ2-3 | few | TRBV29-1 | CSVEDPPSTDTQYF | TGCAGCGTTGAAGATCCTCCCAGCACAGATACGCAGTATTTT
. | TRBJ2-1 | many | TRBV7-9 | CASSLAKAQQFF | TGTGCCAGCAGCTTAGCGAAGGCACAGCAGTTCTTC
. | TRBJ2-5 | . | TRBV7-2 | CASSLKGETQYF | TGTGCCAGCAGCCTTAAAGGGGAGACCCAGTACTTC
. | TRBJ2-3 | . | TRBV18 | CASSPDSHTDTQYF | TGTGCCAGCTCACCGGACAGCCACACAGATACGCAGTATTTT
. | TRBJ2-2 | few | TRBV16 | CASSQATWELFF | TGTGCCAGCAGCCAAGCTACTTGGGAGCTGTTTTTT
. | TRBJ1-2 | . | TRBV2 | CASSATGNYGYTF | TGTGCCAGCAGCGCCACAGGGAACTATGGCTACACCTTC
. | TRBJ1-1 | many | TRBV30 | CAWSGVIAFF | TGTGCCTGGAGTGGAGTGATAGCTTTCTTT
. | TRBJ2-7 | . | TRBV11-2 | CASSAHYEQYF | TGTGCCAGCAGCGCCCACTACGAGCAGTACTTC
. | TRBJ2-5 | few | TRBV7-2 | CASSLGSGPETQYF | TGTGCCAGCAGCTTAGGGTCAGGGCCGGAGACCCAGTACTTC
. | TRBJ2-7 | once | TRBV15 | CATSRDQWEQYF | TGTGCCACCAGCAGAGATCAGTGGGAGCAGTACTTC
. | TRBJ1-2 | . | TRBV7-9 | CASSLGEFYGYTF | TGTGCCAGCAGCTTAGGGGAATTCTATGGCTACACCTTC
. | TRBJ1-1 | . | TRBV2 | CASRPSGSFGTEAFF | TGTGCCAGCAGACCCAGCGGTTCATTTGGCACTGAAGCTTTCTTT
. | TRBJ2-5 | few | TRBV7-2 | CASSAQVSALQETQYF | TGTGCCAGCAGCGCGCAGGTGTCGGCCCTACAAGAGACCCAGTACTTC
. | TRBJ2-1 | . | TRBV7-9 | CASSLDYNEGWQQFF | TGTGCCAGCAGCTTGGACTATAATGAGGGATGGCAGCAGTTCTTC
. | TRBJ1-1 | . | TRBV29-1 | CSAMTGQQNTEAFF | TGCAGCGCCATGACCGGACAGCAGAACACTGAAGCTTTCTTT